Given below is one T cell receptor beta chain in context. The entry originates in a study of blood T cell repertoires in COVID-19. Study-level background: Acute-phase and convalescent COVID-19 samples originated in the United States, Italy and Spain. T cells, B-cell-depleted T cells, or PBMCs supplied cDNA or gDNA.

Original processing methods: Quantification of nucleated cells was approximated via reference gene primer amplification. Measured with immunoSEQ multiplex PCR; TCRdb has only the in-frame clones, and not every one. V and J calls and clone size are given by that table; D and trimming were obtained from the DNA. The top ten clones hold roughly 2.4% of a sample with under 250,000 clones, approximately 84% of them seen once. This CDR3 contains 15 residues. J lost 3 bases, V lost 6 bases, and 5 bases had no gene match. Germline CDR1 reads LNHNV; CDR2 reads YYDKDF (reference sequence). The source is a woman aged 55-75 years with acute or convalescent COVID-19. The sequenced sample was peripheral blood. This chain links TRBV15 with TRBJ2-2, with TRBD2 identical over 9 bases. The CDR3 spells CATRAGGRDTGELFF. CDR3 DNA: TGTGCCACCAGGGCGGGGGGGCGGGACACCGGGGAGCTGTTTTTT.